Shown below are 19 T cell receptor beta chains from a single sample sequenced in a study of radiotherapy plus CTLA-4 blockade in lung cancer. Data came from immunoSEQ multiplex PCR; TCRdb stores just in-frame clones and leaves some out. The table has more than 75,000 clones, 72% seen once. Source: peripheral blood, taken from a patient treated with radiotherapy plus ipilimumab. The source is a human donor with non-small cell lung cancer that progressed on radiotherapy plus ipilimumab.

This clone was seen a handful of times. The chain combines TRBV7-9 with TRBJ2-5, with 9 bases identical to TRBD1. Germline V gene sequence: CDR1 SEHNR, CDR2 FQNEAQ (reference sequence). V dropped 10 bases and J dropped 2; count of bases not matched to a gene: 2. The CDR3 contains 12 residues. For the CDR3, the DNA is TGTGCCATAGGGACAGGGCAAGAGACCCAGTACTTC. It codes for CAIGTGQETQYF.

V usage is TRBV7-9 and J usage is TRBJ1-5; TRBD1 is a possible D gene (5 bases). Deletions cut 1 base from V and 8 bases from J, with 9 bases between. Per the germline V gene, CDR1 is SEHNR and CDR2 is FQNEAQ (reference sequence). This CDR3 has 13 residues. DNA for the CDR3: TGTGCCAGCAGCTTAGGGGGCGAGGAGCCCCAGCATTTT. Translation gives CASSLGGEEPQHF. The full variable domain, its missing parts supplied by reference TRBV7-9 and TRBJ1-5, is DTGVSQNPRHKITKRGQNVTFRCDPISEHNRLYWYRQTLGQGPEFLTYFQNEAQLEKSRLLSDRFSAERPKGSFSTLEIQRTEQGDSAMYLCASSLGGEEPQHFGDGTRLSIL.

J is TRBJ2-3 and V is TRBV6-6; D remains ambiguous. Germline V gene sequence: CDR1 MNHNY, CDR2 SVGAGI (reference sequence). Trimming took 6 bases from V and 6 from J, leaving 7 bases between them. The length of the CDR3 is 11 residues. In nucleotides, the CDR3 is TGTGCCAGCAGGTCTAGGGATACGCAGTATTTT. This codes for CASRSRDTQYF.

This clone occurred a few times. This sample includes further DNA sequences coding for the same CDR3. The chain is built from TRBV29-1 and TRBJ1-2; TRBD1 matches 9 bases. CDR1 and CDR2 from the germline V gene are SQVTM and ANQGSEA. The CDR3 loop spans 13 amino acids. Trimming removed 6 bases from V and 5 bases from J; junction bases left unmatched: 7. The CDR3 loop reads CSVGGGQGYGYTF. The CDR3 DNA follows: TGCAGCGTAGGGGGGGGACAGGGATATGGCTACACCTTC.

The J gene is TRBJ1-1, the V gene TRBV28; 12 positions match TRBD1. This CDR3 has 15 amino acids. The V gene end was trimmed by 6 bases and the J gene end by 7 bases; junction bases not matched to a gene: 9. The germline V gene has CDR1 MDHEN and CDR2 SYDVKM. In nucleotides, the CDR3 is TGTGCCAGCAGGACACCGGGACAGGGGGCTGGTGAAGCTTTCTTT. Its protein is CASRTPGQGAGEAFF.

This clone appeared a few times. In DNA, the CDR3 is TGCGCCAGCAGCCCCGATAGTTCTAATGAAAAACTGTTTTTT. This encodes CASSPDSSNEKLFF. V gene TRBV4-3 combines with J gene TRBJ1-4; D gene uncertain. The V end lost 4 bases, the J end lost 3 bases, and 9 bases lay between the germline ends. CDR1 and CDR2 (germline): LGHNA, YSLEER. The CDR3 is 14 residues long.

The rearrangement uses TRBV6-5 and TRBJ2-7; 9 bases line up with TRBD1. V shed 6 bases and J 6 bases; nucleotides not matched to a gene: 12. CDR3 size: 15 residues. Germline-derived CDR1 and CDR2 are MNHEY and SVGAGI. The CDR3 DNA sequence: TGTGCCAGCAGGATCGCCGGGGGACAGGGAAGCGAGCAGTACTTC. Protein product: CASRIAGGQGSEQYF.

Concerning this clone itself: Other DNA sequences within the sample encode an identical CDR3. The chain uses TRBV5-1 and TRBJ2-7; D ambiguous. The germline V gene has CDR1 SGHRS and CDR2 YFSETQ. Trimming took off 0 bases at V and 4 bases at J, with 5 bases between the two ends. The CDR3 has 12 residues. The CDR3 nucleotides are TGCGCCAGCAGCTTGGATGGGTACGAGCAGTACTTC. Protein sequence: CASSLDGYEQYF.

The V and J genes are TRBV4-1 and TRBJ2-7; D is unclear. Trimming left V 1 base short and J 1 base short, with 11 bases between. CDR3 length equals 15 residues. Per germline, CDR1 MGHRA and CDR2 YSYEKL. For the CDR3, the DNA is TGCGCCAGCAGCCAAGTCGGAATAGCTTCCTACGAGCAGTACTTC. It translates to CASSQVGIASYEQYF.

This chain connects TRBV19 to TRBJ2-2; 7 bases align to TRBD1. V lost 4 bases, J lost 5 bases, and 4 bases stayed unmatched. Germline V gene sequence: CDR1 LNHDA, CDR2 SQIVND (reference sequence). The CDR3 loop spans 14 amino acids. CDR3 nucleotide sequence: TGTGCCAGTAGTACAGAACAGGGGACCGGGGAGCTGTTTTTT. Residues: CASSTEQGTGELFF. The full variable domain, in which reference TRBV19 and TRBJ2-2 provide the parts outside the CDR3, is DGGITQSPKYLFRKEGQNVTLSCEQNLNHDAMYWYRQDPGQGLRLIYYSQIVNDFQKGDIAEGYSVSREKKESFPLTVTSAQKNPTAFYLCASSTEQGTGELFFGEGSRLTVL.

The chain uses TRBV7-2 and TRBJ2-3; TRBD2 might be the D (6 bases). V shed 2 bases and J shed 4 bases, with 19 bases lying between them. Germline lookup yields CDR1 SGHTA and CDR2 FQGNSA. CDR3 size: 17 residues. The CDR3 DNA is TGTGCCAGCAGCTTACGGGTTTCGGGAGTGAGCGCAGATACGCAGTATTTT. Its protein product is CASSLRVSGVSADTQYF.

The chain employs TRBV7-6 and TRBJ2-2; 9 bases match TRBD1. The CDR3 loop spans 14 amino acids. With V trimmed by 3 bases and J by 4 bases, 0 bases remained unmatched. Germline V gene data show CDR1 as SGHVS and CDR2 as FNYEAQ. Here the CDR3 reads CASSLDRGTGELFF. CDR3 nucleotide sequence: TGTGCCAGCAGCTTGGACAGGGGCACCGGGGAGCTGTTTTTT.

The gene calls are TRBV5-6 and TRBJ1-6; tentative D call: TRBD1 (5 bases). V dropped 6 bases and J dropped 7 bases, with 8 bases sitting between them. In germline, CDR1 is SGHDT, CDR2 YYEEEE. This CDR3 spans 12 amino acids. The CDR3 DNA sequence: TGTGCCAGCAACAGGTGGAATTCACCCCTCCACTTT. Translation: CASNRWNSPLHF.

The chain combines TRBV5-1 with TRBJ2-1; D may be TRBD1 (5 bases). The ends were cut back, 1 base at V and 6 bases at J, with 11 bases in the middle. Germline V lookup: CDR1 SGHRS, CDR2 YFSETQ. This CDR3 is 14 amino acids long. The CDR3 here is CASSLRGSFNEQFF. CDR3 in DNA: TGCGCCAGCAGCTTGAGGGGAAGTTTCAATGAGCAGTTCTTC. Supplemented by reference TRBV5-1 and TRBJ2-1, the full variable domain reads KAGVTQTPRYLIKTRGQQVTLSCSPISGHRSVSWYQQTPGQGLQFLFEYFSETQRNKGNFPGRFSGRQFSNSRSEMNVSTLELGDSALYLCASSLRGSFNEQFFGPGTRLTVL.

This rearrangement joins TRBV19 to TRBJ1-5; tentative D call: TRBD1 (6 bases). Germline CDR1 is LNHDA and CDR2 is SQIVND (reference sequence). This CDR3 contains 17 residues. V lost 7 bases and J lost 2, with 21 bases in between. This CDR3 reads CASTSPRGVLGNQPQHF. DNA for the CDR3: TGTGCCAGTACCTCCCCAAGGGGGGTCCTTGGCAATCAGCCCCAGCATTTT.

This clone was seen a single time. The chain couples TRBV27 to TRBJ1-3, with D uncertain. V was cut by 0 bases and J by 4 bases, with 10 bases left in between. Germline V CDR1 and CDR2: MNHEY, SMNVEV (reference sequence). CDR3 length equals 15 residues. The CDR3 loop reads CASSLSGGRGNTIYF. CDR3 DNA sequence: TGTGCCAGCAGTTTATCAGGCGGCAGAGGAAACACCATATATTTT.

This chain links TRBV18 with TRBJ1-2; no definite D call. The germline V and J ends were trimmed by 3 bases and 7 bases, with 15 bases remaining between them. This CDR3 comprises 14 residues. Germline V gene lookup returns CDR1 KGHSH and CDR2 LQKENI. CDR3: CASSPDTNLGGYTF. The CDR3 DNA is TGTGCCAGCTCACCTGACACAAACCTGGGTGGCTACACCTTC.

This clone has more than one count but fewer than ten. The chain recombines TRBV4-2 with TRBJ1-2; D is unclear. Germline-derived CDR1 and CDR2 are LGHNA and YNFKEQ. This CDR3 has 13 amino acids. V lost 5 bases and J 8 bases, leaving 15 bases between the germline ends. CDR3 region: CASSLEGKRGYTF. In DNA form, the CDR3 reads TGTGCCAGCAGCTTGGAAGGGAAGCGCGGCTACACCTTC.

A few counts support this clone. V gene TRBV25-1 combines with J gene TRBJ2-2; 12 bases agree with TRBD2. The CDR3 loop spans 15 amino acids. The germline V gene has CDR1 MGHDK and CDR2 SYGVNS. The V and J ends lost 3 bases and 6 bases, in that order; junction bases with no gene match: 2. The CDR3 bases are TGTGCCAGCAGTGAGTCTAGCGGGAGGGCCGGGGAGCTGTTTTTT. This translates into CASSESSGRAGELFF.